The 14 T cell receptor beta chains in this list originate from one sample, sequenced in a study of blood T cell repertoires in COVID-19. Clones were read by immunoSEQ multiplex PCR, and TCRdb kept only the in-frame ones, dropping some. The table shows 250,000 to 300,000 clones, with roughly 91% occurring only once. Sequencing used peripheral blood. These receptors were obtained from a man aged 35 to 55 with acute or convalescent COVID-19.

The chain's CDR3 is CASSATSGGANEQFF. The CDR3 nucleotides read TGTGCCAGCAGCGCTACTAGCGGGGGGGCGAATGAGCAGTTCTTC. The rearrangement joins TRBV9 to TRBJ2-1; 13 bases map to TRBD2. The CDR3 extends over 15 amino acids. Germline assignment: CDR1 SGDLS and CDR2 YYNGEE. Trimming cost V 3 bases and J 7 bases; bases outside gene matches: 4.

The chain has TRBV6-5 and TRBJ1-5; D is perhaps TRBD1 (6 bases). Per germline, CDR1 MNHEY and CDR2 SVGAGI. The CDR3 length is 14 residues. Trimming cost V 6 bases and J 0 bases, with 9 bases left between them. The CDR3 loop is CASRGAYSNQPQHF. The CDR3 DNA is TGTGCCAGCAGGGGGGCGTATAGCAATCAGCCCCAGCATTTT.

The rearrangement links TRBV7-2 to TRBJ2-1; TRBD2 might be the D (6 bases). Between the trimmed V and J ends, which lost 5 bases and 4 bases, there was a span of 12 bases. Germline assignment: CDR1 SGHTA and CDR2 FQGNSA. CDR3 size: 14 residues. The CDR3 sequence: CASSAYGTYNEQFF. CDR3 DNA sequence: TGTGCCAGCAGCGCTTACGGGACTTACAATGAGCAGTTCTTC.

The chain has TRBV5-5 and TRBJ1-6; D is undetermined. This CDR3 has 15 residues. Germline V CDR1 and CDR2: SGHKS, YYEKEE (reference sequence). V was clipped by 2 bases and J by 6 bases, with 12 bases between them. In nucleotides, the CDR3 is TGTGCCAGCAGCTTTCTCCAGCGATCTAATTCACCCCTCCACTTT. Its protein is CASSFLQRSNSPLHF.

This chain uses TRBV6-1 with TRBJ2-3; 8 nucleotides line up with TRBD2. The CDR3 consists of 17 residues. V lost 2 bases to trimming and J lost 2 bases; unmatched junction nucleotides: 9. Germline V gene data show CDR1 as MNHNS and CDR2 as SASEGT. CDR3: CASSEWAGGLPTDTQYF. For the CDR3, the DNA is TGTGCCAGCAGTGAATGGGCGGGGGGCCTCCCCACAGATACGCAGTATTTT.

This clone was detected only once. This chain connects TRBV7-8 to TRBJ1-6; 7 nucleotides line up with TRBD1. The ends lost 6 bases at V and 0 bases at J; junction bases unmatched: 5. CDR1 and CDR2 (germline): SGHVS, FQNEAQ. The CDR3 consists of 16 residues. CDR3 bases: TGTGCCAGCAGACCAGGGGGTAGCTCCTATAATTCACCCCTCCACTTT. This gives the protein CASRPGGSSYNSPLHF.

The chain has TRBV7-6 and TRBJ1-1, with TRBD1 matching 9 bases. This CDR3 spans 14 amino acids. J gave up 3 bases and V 5 bases, and 4 bases lay outside the gene matches. CDR1 and CDR2 from the germline V gene are SGHVS and FNYEAQ. CDR3 amino acids: CASSQDRGDTEAFF. Here the CDR3 DNA reads TGTGCCAGCAGCCAGGACAGGGGAGACACTGAAGCTTTCTTT.

The chain has TRBV5-1 and TRBJ1-1, with TRBD1 matching 9 bases. Germline V gives CDR1 SGHRS, CDR2 YFSETQ. The ends lost 0 bases at V and 4 bases at J; junction bases unmatched: 4. This CDR3 contains 15 residues. The CDR3 DNA follows: TGCGCCAGCAGCTTGGGGGACAGGGAACGCACTGAAGCTTTCTTT. Its protein is CASSLGDRERTEAFF.

The chain recombines TRBV4-1 with TRBJ2-3; maybe TRBD2 (6 bases). Trimming left V 0 bases short and J 3 bases short, with 16 bases between. Germline CDR1 MGHRA, CDR2 YSYEKL. The CDR3 loop spans 17 amino acids. CDR3 amino acids: CASSQDLEGVHTDTQYF. The CDR3 nucleotides are TGCGCCAGCAGCCAAGATCTGGAGGGAGTTCATACAGATACGCAGTATTTT.

The chain uses TRBV3-1 (or the pseudogene TRBV3-2) and TRBJ1-2, with D unclear. The length of the CDR3 is 16 residues. The V end lost 4 bases, the J end lost 8 bases, and 23 bases lay between the germline ends. In germline, CDR1 is LGHDT, CDR2 YNNKEL (reference sequence). CDR3 nucleotide sequence: TGTGCCAGCAGCCTGGCGAGCCGGCTCCCGACTCAGGGCTACACCTTC. Amino acid sequence: CASSLASRLPTQGYTF.

V and J are TRBV7-3 and TRBJ2-1; TRBD1 matches 7 bases. Germline-derived CDR1 and CDR2 are SGHTA and FQGTGA. With V trimmed by 2 bases and J by 6 bases, 4 bases remained unmatched. This CDR3 region has 14 residues. CDR3 sequence (DNA): TGTGCCAGCAGCTTATTGGCAGGGGGCAATGAGCAGTTCTTC. This gives the protein CASSLLAGGNEQFF. The full variable domain, in which reference TRBV7-3 and TRBJ2-1 provide the parts outside the CDR3, is GAGVSQTPSNKVTEKGKYVELRCDPISGHTALYWYRQSLGQGPEFLIYFQGTGAADDSGLPNDRFFAVRPEGSVSTLKIQRTERGDSAVYLCASSLLAGGNEQFFGPGTRLTVL.

V usage is TRBV5-5 and J usage is TRBJ2-1; TRBD1 agrees at 10 bases. The CDR3 loop spans 15 amino acids. The V segment lost 2 bases and the J segment 3 bases; nucleotides outside the gene matches: 2. Looked up from germline, CDR1 is SGHKS and CDR2 is YYEKEE (reference sequence). The CDR3 DNA follows: TGTGCCAGCAGCTTAGGGACAGGGGACTACAATGAGCAGTTCTTC. Amino acid sequence: CASSLGTGDYNEQFF.

The rearrangement links TRBV2 to TRBJ2-5, with D perhaps TRBD1 (6 bases). Looked up from germline, CDR1 is SNHLY and CDR2 is FYNNEI. V was trimmed by 3 bases and J by 3 bases, leaving 11 bases between them. The CDR3 has 14 amino acids. CDR3 residues: CASSERRDKETQYF. Written as DNA, the CDR3 is TGTGCCAGCAGTGAGCGACGGGACAAAGAGACCCAGTACTTC.

The rearrangement links TRBV4-2 to TRBJ1-6, with 10 bases fitting TRBD1. The CDR3 contains 16 residues. Germline-derived CDR1 and CDR2 are LGHNA and YNFKEQ. The V gene end was trimmed by 0 bases and the J gene end by 10 bases; junction bases not matched to a gene: 6. The CDR3 DNA follows: TGTGCCAGCAGCCAAGATAGGGACAGGGGATACTCACCCCTCCACTTT. Translated: CASSQDRDRGYSPLHF.